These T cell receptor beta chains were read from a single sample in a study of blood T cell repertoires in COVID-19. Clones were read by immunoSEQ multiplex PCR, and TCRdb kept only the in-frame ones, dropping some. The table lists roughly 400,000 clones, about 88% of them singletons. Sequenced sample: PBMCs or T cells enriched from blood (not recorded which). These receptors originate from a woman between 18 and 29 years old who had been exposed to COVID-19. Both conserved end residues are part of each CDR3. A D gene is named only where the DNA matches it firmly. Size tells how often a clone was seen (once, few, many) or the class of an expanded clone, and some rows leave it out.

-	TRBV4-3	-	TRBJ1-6	CASSQDGLNSPLHF	TGCGCCAGCAGCCAAGACGGTCTTAATTCACCCCTCCACTTT
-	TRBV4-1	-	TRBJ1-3	CASSQDNAGPGNTIYF	TGCGCCAGCAGCCAAGATAACGCAGGGCCTGGAAACACCATATATTTT
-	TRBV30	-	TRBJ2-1	CAWSKTPYNEQFF	TGTGCCTGGAGTAAGACTCCCTACAATGAGCAGTTCTTC
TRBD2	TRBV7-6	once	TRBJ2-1	CASSLGSGVAGGSNNEQFF	TGTGCCAGCAGCTTAGGTTCAGGTGTAGCGGGGGGCTCTAACAATGAGCAGTTCTTC
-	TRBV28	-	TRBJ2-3	CASSPPGVGTDTQYF	TGTGCCAGCAGTCCCCCAGGGGTGGGGACAGATACGCAGTATTTT
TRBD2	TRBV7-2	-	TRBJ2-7	CASSTSGGYEQYF	TGTGCCAGCAGTACTAGCGGGGGGTACGAGCAGTACTTC
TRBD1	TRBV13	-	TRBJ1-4	CASRSTGTGDEKLFF	TGTGCCAGCAGGTCAACCGGGACAGGGGACGAAAAACTGTTTTTT
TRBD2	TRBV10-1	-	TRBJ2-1	CDDTGGWDEQFF	TGCGACGACACGGGAGGATGGGATGAGCAGTTCTTC
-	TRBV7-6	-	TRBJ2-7	CASSLGQNSYEQYF	TGTGCCAGCAGCCTTGGACAGAACTCCTACGAGCAGTACTTC
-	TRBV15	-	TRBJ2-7	CATSRGSLSRGYEQYF	TGTGCCACCAGCAGAGGTAGCCTCTCAAGGGGCTACGAGCAGTACTTC